This passage covers 21 T cell receptor beta chains from one sample sequenced in a study of blood T cell repertoires in COVID-19. Generated by immunoSEQ multiplex PCR, the TCRdb table keeps only in-frame clones and is missing some. Altogether approximately 82,000 clones are present, more than 85% being singletons, with the ten largest covering more than 11%. Sequences were obtained from peripheral blood. These receptors were obtained from a man between 65 and 85 years old with active or convalescent COVID-19.

DNA for the CDR3: TGTGCCAGCAGCACCGCAGTGTTAACTAATGAAAAACTGTTTTTT. Translated, it gives CASSTAVLTNEKLFF. The genes are TRBV28 and TRBJ1-4; D not certain. The CDR3 is 15 residues long. Germline CDR1 reads MDHEN; CDR2 reads SYDVKM. V was pared by 6 bases and J by 1 base, with 12 bases between.

The chain employs TRBV19 and TRBJ1-1; D ambiguous. V shed 3 bases and J shed 1 base, with 6 bases lying between them. The CDR3 has 13 residues. Germline V lookup: CDR1 LNHDA, CDR2 SQIVND (reference sequence). CDR3 bases: TGTGCCAGTAGTATCCGGGAGAACACTGAAGCTTTCTTT. Translation gives CASSIRENTEAFF.

The chain uses TRBV6-2 or TRBV6-3 and TRBJ2-1; 11 nucleotides match TRBD2. Germline values: CDR1 MNHEY, CDR2 SVGEGT. V lost 2 bases and J lost 8; bases outside the gene matches: 17. The CDR3 has 19 amino acids. The CDR3 protein is CASSYVGSGRALFTDEQFF. CDR3 bases: TGTGCCAGCAGTTACGTGGGTAGCGGGAGGGCCCTTTTCACGGATGAGCAGTTCTTC.

This clone was counted a few times. The V call is TRBV2, the J call TRBJ2-1, with D tentatively TRBD2 (6 bases). This CDR3 is built from 12 residues. V lost 6 bases and J 10 bases, leaving 13 bases between the germline ends. CDR1 is SNHLY and CDR2 is FYNNEI in the germline V gene. The DNA for the CDR3 is TGTGCCAGCAGGACGACTAGTGGGGAGCAGTTCTTC. This sequence encodes CASRTTSGEQFF.

The chain couples TRBV10-3 to TRBJ2-1; a possible D gene is TRBD2 (5 bases). CDR1 and CDR2 (germline): ENHRY, SYGVKD. Trimming shortened V by 7 bases and J by 10 bases, and 17 bases separated the two germline ends. The CDR3 is 13 residues long. The CDR3 sequence: CAINPTPRGEQFF. The CDR3 coding sequence is TGTGCCATCAACCCGACTCCCCGGGGAGAGCAGTTCTTC.

Notes on this clone: Mismatch with germline at one junction end may stem from a read error. The gene calls are TRBV4-1 and TRBJ1-5; D is perhaps TRBD1 (5 bases). CDR3 length: 13 amino acids. Looked up from germline, CDR1 is MGHRA and CDR2 is YSYEKL. In nucleotides, the CDR3 is TGCGCCAGCAGCAAAGAGATGGGGGGAGGCCAGCATTTT. Amino acids: CASSKEMGGGQHF.

The rearrangement joins TRBV28 to TRBJ1-4; D is possibly TRBD1 (5 bases). Germline CDR1 and CDR2: MDHEN and SYDVKM. Between the trimmed V and J ends, which lost 0 bases and 7 bases, there was a span of 9 bases. This CDR3 region has 14 residues. The CDR3 DNA sequence: TGTGCCAGCAGTTTATGGGGGCCGCTTGAAAAACTGTTTTTT. Translation: CASSLWGPLEKLFF.

This clone was seen only once. This chain uses TRBV6-5 with TRBJ2-2; 11 bases align to TRBD2. This CDR3 has 13 amino acids. V lost 10 bases, J lost 6 bases, and 4 bases stayed unmatched. Germline values: CDR1 MNHEY, CDR2 SVGAGI. The CDR3: CAISGRASGELFF. CDR3 sequence (DNA): TGTGCCATTAGCGGGAGGGCCTCCGGGGAGCTGTTTTTT.

The chain recombines TRBV28 with TRBJ2-1; 11 bases agree with TRBD1. V was clipped by 5 bases and J by 3 bases; unmatched bases: 15. This CDR3 spans 19 amino acids. Germline CDR1 reads MDHEN; CDR2 reads SYDVKM. The CDR3 reads CASSTRTGGRPDIYNEQFF. CDR3 nucleotide sequence: TGTGCCAGCAGTACCCGGACAGGGGGCAGACCAGATATCTACAATGAGCAGTTCTTC.

The V gene is TRBV29-1, the J gene TRBJ2-5, with D perhaps TRBD2 (6 bases). With 5 bases removed from V and 4 bases from J, the gap between germline ends came to 11 bases. The CDR3 is made up of 12 amino acids. Germline CDR1 is SQVTM and CDR2 is ANQGSEA. The CDR3 loop reads CSVPGGGETQYF. Here the CDR3 DNA reads TGCAGCGTTCCCGGGGGAGGAGAGACCCAGTACTTC.

The chain recombines TRBV28 with TRBJ1-4, with 7 bases lining up with TRBD1. J lost 0 bases, V lost 2 bases, and 3 bases had no gene match. The V gene's germline CDR1 is MDHEN and CDR2 SYDVKM. The CDR3 extends over 16 amino acids. The CDR3 spells CASSLPGTATNEKLFF. For the CDR3, the DNA is TGTGCCAGCAGTTTACCCGGGACAGCAACTAATGAAAAACTGTTTTTT.

This clone was detected once. The chain links TRBV6-2 or TRBV6-3 to TRBJ1-5, with D possibly matching TRBD1 (5 bases). Germline values: CDR1 MNHEY, CDR2 SVGEGT. This CDR3 comprises 14 residues. Trimming stripped 5 bases from V and 6 bases from J, with 14 bases between. This CDR3 reads CASSNTGLGQPQHF. The CDR3 region has the DNA TGTGCCAGCAGTAATACAGGCTTGGGTCAGCCCCAGCATTTT.

This chain links TRBV19 with TRBJ2-3; D unclear. This CDR3 is 13 amino acids long. Germline V CDR1 and CDR2: LNHDA, SQIVND (reference sequence). V lost 5 bases, J lost 3 bases, and 9 bases lay in between. The CDR3 loop is CASSWRGTDTQYF. Written as DNA, the CDR3 is TGTGCCAGTAGTTGGCGAGGAACAGATACGCAGTATTTT.

The V and J genes are TRBV9 and TRBJ2-3; D is uncertain. Trimming removed 3 bases from V and 0 bases from J, with 5 bases in between. This CDR3 contains 13 residues. Germline CDR1 SGDLS, CDR2 YYNGEE. CDR3 DNA: TGTGCCAGCAGCGCACTAAGCACAGATACGCAGTATTTT. Its translation is CASSALSTDTQYF.

This sequence joins TRBV7-2 and TRBJ1-3, with D perhaps TRBD1 (6 bases). The CDR3 is 17 residues long. Trimming cost V 5 bases and J 0 bases, with 17 bases left between them. Germline CDR1 SGHTA, CDR2 FQGNSA. The CDR3 DNA reads TGTGCCAGCAGCCAAGGTCCTGACAGGAACTCTGGAAACACCATATATTTT. Its protein product is CASSQGPDRNSGNTIYF.

The chain recombines TRBV19 with TRBJ2-5; a weak D match, TRBD1 (6 bases). CDR1 is LNHDA, CDR2 SQIVND, per germline (reference sequence). The CDR3 loop spans 13 amino acids. V lost 7 bases, J lost 9 bases, and 18 bases lay in between. CDR3 sequence: CASTSQGSVAQYF. DNA of the CDR3: TGTGCCAGTACCTCACAGGGTTCGGTCGCCCAGTACTTC.

The chain combines TRBV3-1 (or the pseudogene TRBV3-2) with TRBJ2-3; 9 bases match TRBD2. The CDR3 is 17 amino acids. The germline V gene has CDR1 LGHDT and CDR2 YNNKEL (reference sequence). V gave up 4 bases and J gave up 3 bases; unmatched junction bases: 11. CDR3 in DNA: TGTGCCAGCAGCCTCAATTCACTGACTAGCGGAACAGATACGCAGTATTTT. Encoded protein: CASSLNSLTSGTDTQYF.

This clone was counted only a few times. The chain couples TRBV11-2 to TRBJ1-6; D possibly corresponds to TRBD1 (5 bases). The CDR3 is made up of 15 amino acids. Trimming removed 1 base from V and 4 bases from J, with 8 bases in between. Per germline, CDR1 SGHAT and CDR2 FQNNGV. The CDR3: CASSLVQGYNSPLHF. CDR3 DNA: TGTGCCAGCAGCTTAGTTCAGGGATATAATTCACCCCTCCACTTT.

The chain couples TRBV5-1 to TRBJ2-3; 8 nucleotides agree with TRBD2. With V trimmed by 4 bases and J by 2 bases, 12 bases remained unmatched. Per germline, CDR1 SGHRS and CDR2 YFSETQ. This CDR3 is built from 17 residues. The CDR3 DNA reads as TGCGCCAGCAGCCCACCGGGACTAGGAGCCAACACAGATACGCAGTATTTT. It specifies CASSPPGLGANTDTQYF.

The rearrangement joins TRBV19 to TRBJ2-3, with D possibly matching TRBD1 (5 bases). Germline V gene sequence: CDR1 LNHDA, CDR2 SQIVND (reference sequence). V lost 5 bases and J lost 6, with 9 bases in between. The CDR3 runs to 12 residues. The DNA for the CDR3 is TGTGCCAGTAGTCAGGGTGGGGATACGCAGTATTTT. This codes for CASSQGGDTQYF.

The chain has TRBV6-5 and TRBJ2-3; TRBD2 matches 7 bases. The germline gives CDR1 MNHEY, CDR2 SVGAGI. This CDR3 contains 15 residues. Trimming took 5 bases from V and 4 from J; bases not matched to a gene: 9. DNA of the CDR3: TGTGCCAGCAGTCCCGCGGGGGTAGCGGCAGATACGCAGTATTTT. Residues: CASSPAGVAADTQYF.